Shown below are 22 T cell receptor beta chains from a single sample sequenced in a study of human T cells and chemical hapten exposure. The time point denotes: pre-sensitization, week 0. The treatment was: therapeutic diphenylcyclopropenone sensitization with weekly scalp DPC. TCRdb re-derived calls from the RACE reads in MiXCR, one entry per CDR3 protein. The sample lists roughly 38,000 distinct CDR3 sequences, 9.5% to 15% occurring once. The sample here was whole blood, taken in connection with sensitization to the hapten diphenylcyclopropenone (DPC). These receptors all come from a woman aged 30 to 39 with alopecia areata. Some clones in this sample may be carry-over from other donors' samples.

As to this clonotype: This may be a read error: a much more frequent sequence differs by one nucleotide. The chain links TRBV7-9 to TRBJ2-1, with D possibly matching TRBD2 (6 bases). The V end was cut by 4 bases, the J end by 4 bases, with 17 bases between. The CDR3 is 16 residues long. Germline-derived CDR1 and CDR2 are SEHNR and FQNEAQ (reference sequence). The CDR3 nucleotides are TGTGCCAGCAGCTCTACCGGGAGTCATCCTTACAATGAGCAGTTCTTC. Its translation: CASSSTGSHPYNEQFF. Drawing the rest from reference TRBV7-9 and TRBJ2-1, the complete variable domain is DTGVSQNPRHKITKRGQNVTFRCDPISEHNRLYWYRQTLGQGPEFLTYFQNEAQLEKSRLLSDRFSAERPKGSFSTLEIQRTEQGDSAMYLCASSSTGSHPYNEQFFGPGTRLTVL.

This clonotype showed up many times. The chain has TRBV7-6 and TRBJ2-3; 10 bases agree with TRBD2. Germline V CDR1 and CDR2: SGHVS, FNYEAQ. The CDR3 is made up of 18 amino acids. V lost 5 bases and J lost 6; bases outside the gene matches: 17. CDR3 in DNA: TGTGCCAGCAGCCCGACGGGCCTAGCGGGAGTCGTTCTGGATACGCAGTATTTT. Protein product: CASSPTGLAGVVLDTQYF.

This clonotype has at least ten counts. The CDR3 DNA follows: TGTGCCAGCAGTATCGGACCAGCAACTAATGAAAAACTGTTTTTT. The encoded protein is CASSIGPATNEKLFF. The chain combines TRBV27 with TRBJ1-4; D unclear. The germline V gene encodes CDR1 MNHEY and CDR2 SMNVEV (reference sequence). Trimming stripped 5 bases from V and 0 bases from J, with 10 bases between. This CDR3 spans 15 amino acids.

There are many counts of this clonotype. V gene TRBV4-1 combines with J gene TRBJ1-3; D call uncertain. The CDR3 extends over 15 amino acids. V was cut by 2 bases and J by 4 bases, with 12 bases left in between. Germline values: CDR1 MGHRA, CDR2 YSYEKL. The chain's CDR3 is CASSQLSSPGNTIYF. The CDR3 nucleotides read TGCGCCAGCAGCCAACTATCCTCTCCGGGAAACACCATATATTTT.

In its sample, this clonotype was seen many times. This chain uses TRBV27 with TRBJ2-3; no clear D gene. Germline V gene lookup returns CDR1 MNHEY and CDR2 SMNVEV (reference sequence). Trimming took off 3 bases at V and 3 bases at J, with 10 bases between the two ends. The CDR3 contains 14 residues. CDR3 nucleotide sequence: TGTGCCAGCAGTTTGGGTAGCCGGACAGATACGCAGTATTTT. Translating it yields CASSLGSRTDTQYF.

This clonotype was counted between two and nine times. The V gene is TRBV5-4, the J gene TRBJ2-1; 7 positions match TRBD2. Germline V gives CDR1 SGHNT, CDR2 YYREEE (reference sequence). V was clipped by 5 bases and J by 4 bases; unmatched bases: 9. There are 15 residues in the CDR3. CDR3 DNA sequence: TGTGCCAGCAGGGCCGAGCGGGACGGTTACAATGAGCAGTTCTTC. It codes for CASRAERDGYNEQFF.

This clonotype was detected a few times. The gene calls are TRBV29-1 and TRBJ2-2, with a tentative D call TRBD1 (6 bases). V was trimmed by 7 bases and J by 0 bases, leaving 15 bases between them. The CDR3 is 15 amino acids. CDR1 is SQVTM and CDR2 is ANQGSEA in the germline V gene. CDR3 amino acids: CSALKGVPNTGELFF. The DNA of the CDR3 is TGCAGCGCTCTTAAGGGGGTCCCGAACACCGGGGAGCTGTTTTTT.

This clonotype has just a few counts. V gene TRBV6-6 combines with J gene TRBJ2-7; 8 nucleotides line up with TRBD1. There are 15 residues in the CDR3. Germline lookup yields CDR1 MNHNY and CDR2 SVGAGI (reference sequence). Trimming at V came to 6 bases and at J to 1 base, leaving 8 bases not matched to a gene. The CDR3 nucleotides read TGTGCCAGCAGGTCGGGTCAGGGGGCGTCCTACGAGCAGTACTTC. This codes for CASRSGQGASYEQYF.

Comment on this clonotype: A much larger clonotype is one base distant, so this may be a read error. The chain employs TRBV27 and TRBJ2-1, with 11 bases that match TRBD2. With V trimmed by 10 bases and J by 16 bases, 18 bases remained unmatched. The CDR3 length is 14 residues. Germline loops: CDR1 MNHEY, CDR2 SMNVEV (reference sequence). CDR3 protein: CAIRELAGEGALFF. Written as DNA, the CDR3 is TGTGCCATCCGTGAACTAGCGGGAGAAGGGGCTTTATTCTTC.

The sample holds a few counts of this clonotype. This sequence joins TRBV2 and TRBJ2-1, with a tentative D call TRBD2 (6 bases). Germline CDR1 SNHLY, CDR2 FYNNEI. This CDR3 has 13 residues. Deletions cut 9 bases from V and 6 bases from J, with 15 bases between. The CDR3 nucleotides are TGTGCCAGGGGGACGGGACTGTCCAATGAGCAGTTCTTC. Translation: CARGTGLSNEQFF.

Within the sample, this clonotype is medium-sized. V gene TRBV7-2 combines with J gene TRBJ1-6; D might be TRBD1 (5 bases). The CDR3 covers 14 residues. Germline values: CDR1 SGHTA, CDR2 FQGNSA. Between the trimmed V and J ends, which lost 2 bases and 7 bases, there was a span of 9 bases. CDR3 loop: CASSLRRDNSPLHF. The CDR3 coding sequence is TGTGCCAGCAGCTTAAGACGGGACAATTCACCCCTCCACTTT.

This clonotype turned up a few times. The chain couples TRBV5-4 to TRBJ2-1; 8 positions agree with TRBD1. From germline, CDR1 is SGHNT and CDR2 YYREEE (reference sequence). The V and J ends lost 5 bases and 7 bases, in that order; junction bases with no gene match: 14. The CDR3 extends over 16 amino acids. This CDR3 is CASSSFTGGFVNEQFF. DNA of the CDR3: TGTGCCAGCAGTTCATTCACAGGGGGGTTTGTAAATGAGCAGTTCTTC.

The table lists this clonotype with a few counts. The chain uses TRBV6-6 and TRBJ2-7; no clear D gene. In germline, CDR1 is MNHNY, CDR2 SVGAGI (reference sequence). V gave up 4 bases and J gave up 1 base, with 11 bases separating them. CDR3 length: 14 residues. The CDR3 DNA reads TGTGCCAGCAGTTTGGAGCTAAGTTCCTACGAGCAGTACTTC. Protein: CASSLELSSYEQYF.

The rearrangement uses TRBV29-1 and TRBJ1-1; 7 bases map to TRBD1. Germline CDR1 SQVTM, CDR2 ANQGSEA. The ends lost 6 bases at V and 1 base at J; junction bases unmatched: 11. The CDR3 length is 15 residues. CDR3 in amino acids: CSVANTGEGNTEAFF. Written as DNA, the CDR3 is TGCAGCGTCGCGAATACAGGGGAAGGGAACACTGAAGCTTTCTTT.

The CDR3 bases are TGTGCCAGCAAAACAAGGGGGGGCGCGTACACTGAAGCTTTCTTT. This codes for CASKTRGGAYTEAFF. The J gene is TRBJ1-1, the V gene TRBV5-6, with D possibly matching TRBD1 (6 bases). The V end was cut by 6 bases, the J end by 3 bases, with 18 bases between. The CDR3 has 15 amino acids. CDR1 and CDR2 from the germline V gene are SGHDT and YYEEEE.

This clonotype has ten or more counts. The chain employs TRBV18 and TRBJ1-6; D is ambiguous. Germline lookup yields CDR1 KGHSH and CDR2 LQKENI. This CDR3 region has 13 residues. V dropped 5 bases and J dropped 8 bases, with 10 bases sitting between them. The CDR3 bases are TGTGCCAGCTCATCAAATAGCGATTCACCCCTCCACTTT. Its translation: CASSSNSDSPLHF.

This clonotype was seen ten or more times. This chain joins TRBV20-1 and TRBJ1-5; 7 nucleotides align to TRBD1. J lost 6 bases, V lost 1 base, and 9 bases had no gene match. The CDR3 sequence is 15 residues long. Germline V gene data show CDR1 as DFQATT and CDR2 as SNEGSKA (reference sequence). The CDR3 is CSARVPQGGLQPQHF. CDR3 nucleotides: TGCAGTGCTAGAGTACCGCAGGGGGGCCTTCAGCCCCAGCATTTT.

The chain carries TRBV7-2 and TRBJ1-6; D might be TRBD1 (5 bases). CDR1 and CDR2 from the germline V gene are SGHTA and FQGNSA. V gave up 2 bases and J gave up 9 bases, with 11 bases separating them. CDR3 length: 14 amino acids. The CDR3 bases are TGTGCCAGCAGCTTACAGGGACGGGGTTCACCCCTCCACTTT. Protein product: CASSLQGRGSPLHF.

This clonotype was observed many times. The chain carries TRBV7-2 and TRBJ2-3, with 7 positions matching TRBD2. The CDR3 has 14 residues. Germline CDR1 is SGHTA and CDR2 is FQGNSA. The junction had 5 bases not matched to a gene; V was cut back by 5 bases and J by 3 bases. The CDR3 DNA reads as TGTGCCAGCAGCCCCGGACTAGATACAGATACGCAGTATTTT. It encodes CASSPGLDTDTQYF.

In its sample, this clonotype was seen many times. The V and J genes are TRBV6-6 and TRBJ2-5, with D perhaps matching TRBD1 (5 bases). V dropped 4 bases and J dropped 3 bases, with 12 bases sitting between them. The CDR3 length is 14 residues. CDR1 and CDR2 (germline): MNHNY, SVGAGI (reference sequence). The CDR3 is CASSSPRQKETQYF. CDR3 bases: TGTGCCAGCAGTTCACCGAGACAGAAAGAGACCCAGTACTTC.

This clonotype was detected ten times or more. The V and J genes are TRBV6-2 or TRBV6-3 and TRBJ1-2; TRBD1 might be the D (5 bases). Deletions cut 6 bases from V and 2 bases from J, with 22 bases between. Germline loops: CDR1 MNHEY, CDR2 SVGEGT. The CDR3 sequence is 17 residues long. The CDR3 region is CASSPQTNRHRNYGYTF. CDR3 coding DNA: TGTGCCAGCAGCCCTCAAACTAACCGCCACAGGAACTATGGCTACACCTTC.

This clonotype was observed a few times. The gene calls are TRBV7-2 and TRBJ2-2; D gene uncertain. Germline CDR1 reads SGHTA; CDR2 reads FQGNSA. Trimming took off 2 bases at V and 4 bases at J, with 11 bases between the two ends. CDR3 length: 15 amino acids. The DNA of the CDR3 is TGTGCCAGCAGCTTACGTTTGGCCTTCACCGGGGAGCTGTTTTTT. Protein: CASSLRLAFTGELFF.